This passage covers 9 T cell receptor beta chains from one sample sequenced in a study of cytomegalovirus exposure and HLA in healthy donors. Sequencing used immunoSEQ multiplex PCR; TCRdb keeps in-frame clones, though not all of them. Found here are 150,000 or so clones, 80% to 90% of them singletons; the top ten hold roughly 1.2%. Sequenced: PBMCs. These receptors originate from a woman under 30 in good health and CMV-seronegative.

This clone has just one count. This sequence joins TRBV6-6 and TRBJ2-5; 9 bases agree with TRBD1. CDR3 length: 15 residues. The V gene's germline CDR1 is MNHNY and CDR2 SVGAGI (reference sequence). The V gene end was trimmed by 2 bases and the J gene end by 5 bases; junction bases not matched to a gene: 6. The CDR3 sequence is CASSYGGQGRETQYF. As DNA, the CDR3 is TGTGCCAGCAGTTACGGGGGACAGGGTCGGGAGACCCAGTACTTC.

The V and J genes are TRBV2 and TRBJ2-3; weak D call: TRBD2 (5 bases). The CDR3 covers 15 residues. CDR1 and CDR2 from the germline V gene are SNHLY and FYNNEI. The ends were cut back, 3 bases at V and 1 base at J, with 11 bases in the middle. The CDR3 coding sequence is TGTGCCAGCAGTGATCTTGGAGGAGGCACAGATACGCAGTATTTT. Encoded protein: CASSDLGGGTDTQYF.

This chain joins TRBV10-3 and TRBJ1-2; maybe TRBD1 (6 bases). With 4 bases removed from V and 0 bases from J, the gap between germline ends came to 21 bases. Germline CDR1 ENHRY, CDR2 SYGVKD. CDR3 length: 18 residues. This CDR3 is CAISVLQGLHPTNYGYTF. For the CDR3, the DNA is TGTGCCATCAGTGTTCTACAGGGCCTTCATCCTACTAACTATGGCTACACCTTC.

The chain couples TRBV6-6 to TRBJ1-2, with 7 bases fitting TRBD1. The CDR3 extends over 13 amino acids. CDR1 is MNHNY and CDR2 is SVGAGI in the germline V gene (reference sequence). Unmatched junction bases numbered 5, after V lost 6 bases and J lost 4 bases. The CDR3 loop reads CASSSGQAYGYTF. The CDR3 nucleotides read TGTGCCAGCAGCTCCGGACAGGCCTATGGCTACACCTTC.

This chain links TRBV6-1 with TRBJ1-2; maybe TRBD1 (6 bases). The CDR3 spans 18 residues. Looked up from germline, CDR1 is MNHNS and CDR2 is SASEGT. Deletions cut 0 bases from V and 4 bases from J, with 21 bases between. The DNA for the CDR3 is TGTGCCAGCAGTGAAGCCCTCCGCCTTTTAGACAGGATCTATGGCTACACCTTC. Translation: CASSEALRLLDRIYGYTF.

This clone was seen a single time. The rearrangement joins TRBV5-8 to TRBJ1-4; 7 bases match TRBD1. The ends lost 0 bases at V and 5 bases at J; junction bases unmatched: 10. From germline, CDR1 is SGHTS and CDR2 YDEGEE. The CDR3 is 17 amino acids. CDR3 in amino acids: CASSLGLSQGPNEKLFF. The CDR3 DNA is TGTGCCAGCAGCTTGGGGCTATCACAGGGGCCGAATGAAAAACTGTTTTTT. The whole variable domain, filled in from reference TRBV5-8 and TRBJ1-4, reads EAGVTQSPTHLIKTRGQQATLRCSPISGHTSVYWYQQALGLGLQFLLWYDEGEERNRGNFPPRFSGRQFPNYSSELNVNALELEDSALYLCASSLGLSQGPNEKLFFGSGTQLSVL.

In nucleotides, the CDR3 is TGTGCCAGCAGCTCCTCGACAGTAAGGAACACCGGGGAGCTGTTTTTT. This sequence encodes CASSSSTVRNTGELFF. The chain is built from TRBV7-2 and TRBJ2-2, with a weak D call TRBD1 (5 bases). V was trimmed by 4 bases and J by 1 base, leaving 13 bases between them. The CDR3 totals 16 residues. Germline V gene sequence: CDR1 SGHTA, CDR2 FQGNSA.

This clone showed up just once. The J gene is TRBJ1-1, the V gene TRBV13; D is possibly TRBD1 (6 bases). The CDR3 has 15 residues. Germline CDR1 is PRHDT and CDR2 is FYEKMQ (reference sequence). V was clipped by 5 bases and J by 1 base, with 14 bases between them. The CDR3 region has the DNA TGTGCCAGCAGCCCCACAACAGGGCCGAACACTGAAGCTTTCTTT. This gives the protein CASSPTTGPNTEAFF.

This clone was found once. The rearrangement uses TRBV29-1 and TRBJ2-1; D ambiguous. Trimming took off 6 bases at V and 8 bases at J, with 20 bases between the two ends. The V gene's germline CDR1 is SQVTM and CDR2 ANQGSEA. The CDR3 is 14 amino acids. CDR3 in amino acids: CSVAAVGNIYEQFF. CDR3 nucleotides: TGCAGCGTGGCCGCGGTCGGCAATATCTATGAGCAGTTCTTC.